The 26 T cell receptor beta chains below were found in one sample sequenced in a study of blood T cell repertoires in COVID-19. Generated by immunoSEQ multiplex PCR, the TCRdb table keeps only in-frame clones and is missing some. The repertoire has 200,000 to 300,000 clones, 75% to 85% of them found once; the top ten carry 6.5% to 8.5%. Sequences were obtained from peripheral blood. All receptors derive from an elderly woman with COVID-19, enrolled during active disease.

This clone was detected a few times. The rearrangement links TRBV30 to TRBJ1-1; no definite D call. This CDR3 is built from 13 residues. The germline gives CDR1 GTSNPN, CDR2 SVGIG (reference sequence). Deletions cut 2 bases from V and 2 bases from J, with 9 bases between. The CDR3 DNA sequence: TGTGCCTGGAGTCATGCAGTAAACACTGAAGCTTTCTTT. Its translation: CAWSHAVNTEAFF.

This clone was recorded once. V and J are TRBV11-2 and TRBJ1-2, with TRBD1 identical over 10 bases. V was clipped by 7 bases and J by 6 bases; unmatched bases: 8. CDR1 and CDR2 (germline): SGHAT, FQNNGV. This CDR3 contains 14 residues. The CDR3 spells CASNIGTGVHGYTF. CDR3 bases: TGTGCCAGCAACATCGGGACAGGGGTACATGGCTACACCTTC.

A few counts support this clone. CDR3 DNA sequence: TGTGCCAGCAGCCCCGGGCAGGGATTCACTGAAGCTTTCTTT. Protein product: CASSPGQGFTEAFF. The chain recombines TRBV7-3 with TRBJ1-1; D possibly corresponds to TRBD1 (5 bases). The CDR3 length is 14 residues. Trimming took 5 bases from V and 4 from J, leaving 14 bases between them. The germline gives CDR1 SGHTA, CDR2 FQGTGA.

A single count supports this clone. The V and J genes are TRBV7-2 and TRBJ2-2, with 8 bases lining up with TRBD2. Germline trimming cut 2 bases from V and 4 bases from J; bases unmatched to any gene: 9. The CDR3 loop spans 17 amino acids. Germline-derived CDR1 and CDR2 are SGHTA and FQGNSA. The CDR3 nucleotides are TGTGCCAGCAGCTTATTTTCCAGCGGGAGACCCACCGGGGAGCTGTTTTTT. The encoded protein is CASSLFSSGRPTGELFF. The full variable domain, rest sourced from reference TRBV7-2 and TRBJ2-2, is GAGVSQSPSNKVTEKGKDVELRCDPISGHTALYWYRQSLGQGLEFLIYFQGNSAPDKSGLPSDRFSAERTGGSVSTLTIQRTQQEDSAVYLCASSLFSSGRPTGELFFGEGSRLTVL.

The J gene is TRBJ2-7, the V gene TRBV18, with 7 bases matching TRBD1. The CDR3 spans 13 residues. The junction had 7 bases not matched to a gene; V was cut back by 5 bases and J by 6 bases. The germline V gene has CDR1 KGHSH and CDR2 LQKENI. CDR3 sequence reads: CASSEQGLSEQYF. The DNA of the CDR3 is TGTGCCAGCTCAGAACAGGGGTTGAGCGAGCAGTACTTC.

The gene calls are TRBV3-1 (or the pseudogene TRBV3-2) and TRBJ1-2, with TRBD1 identical over 7 bases. Germline trimming cut 3 bases from V and 4 bases from J; bases unmatched to any gene: 2. The CDR3 consists of 13 residues. Germline CDR1 reads LGHDT; CDR2 reads YNNKEL (reference sequence). This CDR3 is CASSHGTAYGYTF. CDR3 DNA sequence: TGTGCCAGCAGCCACGGGACAGCCTATGGCTACACCTTC.

The chain is built from TRBV7-9 and TRBJ2-1; possible D gene TRBD2, 5 bases. This CDR3 spans 19 amino acids. Looked up from germline, CDR1 is SEHNR and CDR2 is FQNEAQ (reference sequence). V lost 5 bases and J 6 bases, leaving 29 bases between the germline ends. CDR3 sequence (DNA): TGTGCCAGCAGCCATCCTAAATCGCATAGCGCCTACCGGGGCAATGAGCAGTTCTTC. This translates into CASSHPKSHSAYRGNEQFF.

This rearrangement joins TRBV9 to TRBJ1-4, with no clear D. Germline loops: CDR1 SGDLS, CDR2 YYNGEE. V was trimmed by 0 bases and J by 3 bases, leaving 9 bases between them. This CDR3 is 15 amino acids long. Here the CDR3 DNA reads TGTGCCAGCAGCGTAGCTCCCGTAGCTAATGAAAAACTGTTTTTT. Its protein is CASSVAPVANEKLFF.

The chain joins TRBV20-1 to TRBJ1-5; D ambiguous. Trimming removed 3 bases from V and 3 bases from J, with 15 bases in between. The germline CDR1 and CDR2 sequences are DFQATT and SNEGSKA (reference sequence). The CDR3 has 15 amino acids. The CDR3 DNA reads TGCAGTGCTAGTCCCCCCGGCCGGGACAATCAGCCCCAGCATTTT. Translation: CSASPPGRDNQPQHF.

CDR3 protein: CATVDNEQFF. The CDR3 region has the DNA TGTGCCACCGTAGACAATGAGCAGTTCTTC. The V call is TRBV28, the J call TRBJ2-1; no firm D call. V lost 10 bases, J lost 5 bases, and 6 bases lay in between. In germline, CDR1 is MDHEN, CDR2 SYDVKM. The CDR3 extends over 10 amino acids.

The rearrangement uses TRBV7-8 and TRBJ2-2, with D unclear. The germline V and J ends were trimmed by 5 bases and 1 base, with 5 bases remaining between them. The length of the CDR3 is 13 residues. Germline V gene sequence: CDR1 SGHVS, CDR2 FQNEAQ. The CDR3 is CASSLKNTGELFF. In DNA, the CDR3 is TGTGCCAGCAGCCTCAAGAACACCGGGGAGCTGTTTTTT.

This chain uses TRBV6-2 or TRBV6-3 with TRBJ2-2, with D perhaps TRBD1 (5 bases). This CDR3 spans 14 amino acids. V gave up 0 bases and J gave up 5 bases, with 7 bases separating them. Germline CDR1 is MNHEY and CDR2 is SVGEGT. The CDR3 region has the DNA TGTGCCAGCAGTTACTCGCCAGGGACCGGGGAGCTGTTTTTT. This codes for CASSYSPGTGELFF.

The chain has TRBV14 and TRBJ1-1; D is uncertain. Germline CDR1 SGHDN, CDR2 FVKESK. V lost 0 bases and J 14 bases, leaving 16 bases between the germline ends. CDR3 length equals 13 residues. CDR3: CASSQEEYLKQFF. CDR3 in DNA: TGTGCCAGCAGCCAAGAAGAGTATCTGAAGCAATTCTTT.

This chain uses TRBV20-1 with TRBJ1-2; D possibly corresponds to TRBD1 (6 bases). The length of the CDR3 is 16 residues. V was shortened by 3 bases and J by 3 bases, with 20 bases between the two germline ends. CDR1 and CDR2 (germline): DFQATT, SNEGSKA (reference sequence). Here the CDR3 reads CSASLRGQGLHYGYTF. The CDR3 region has the DNA TGCAGTGCTAGTCTAAGGGGACAAGGGCTACACTATGGCTACACCTTC.

The chain has TRBV2 and TRBJ2-1, with 9 bases lining up with TRBD2. V shed 8 bases and J 1 base; nucleotides not matched to a gene: 6. The CDR3 runs 15 residues. Germline V lookup: CDR1 SNHLY, CDR2 FYNNEI. CDR3 nucleotide sequence: TGTGCCAGCGCCGAGCGGGGGGATTCCTACAATGAGCAGTTCTTC. It yields the protein CASAERGDSYNEQFF.

V gene TRBV4-2 combines with J gene TRBJ1-4, with TRBD1 identical over 7 bases. CDR1 is LGHNA, CDR2 YNFKEQ, per germline. Trimming removed 4 bases from V and 6 bases from J; junction bases left unmatched: 5. The CDR3 extends over 14 amino acids. The CDR3 loop is CASSPIDRDEKLFF. The DNA for the CDR3 is TGTGCCAGCAGCCCTATCGACAGGGATGAAAAACTGTTTTTT.

This clone appeared a few times. The V gene is TRBV6-1, the J gene TRBJ2-7; TRBD2 might be the D (6 bases). The germline gives CDR1 MNHNS, CDR2 SASEGT. This CDR3 region has 15 residues. Trimming shortened V by 0 bases and J by 2 bases, and 11 bases separated the two germline ends. CDR3 sequence reads: CASSEARGSPYEQYF. CDR3 DNA: TGTGCCAGCAGTGAAGCGCGGGGCAGTCCCTACGAGCAGTACTTC.

Remarks on this clone: The junction differs from germline at one of its ends, possibly a read error. The chain joins TRBV3-1 (or the pseudogene TRBV3-2) to TRBJ1-2, with a possible D match to TRBD1 (6 bases). This CDR3 region has 12 residues. CDR1 LGHDT and CDR2 YNNKEL come from the germline V gene (reference sequence). CDR3 residues: CASSHLGQPIFF. The DNA of the CDR3 is TGTGCCAGCAGCCACCTAGGACAGCCCATTTTCTTC.

Here the CDR3 reads CASSSRGIYGYTF. The CDR3 nucleotides are TGTGCCAGCAGTTCACGGGGAATCTATGGCTACACCTTC. This chain connects TRBV12-3 or TRBV12-4 to TRBJ1-2; D is unclear. The CDR3 loop spans 13 amino acids. V lost 4 bases and J lost 4, with 10 bases in between.

The J gene is TRBJ2-1, the V gene TRBV6-5; no clear D gene. V gave up 3 bases and J gave up 3 bases, with 6 bases separating them. CDR1 and CDR2 (germline): MNHEY, SVGAGI. The CDR3 covers 13 residues. The CDR3 protein is CASSYGGYNEQFF. In nucleotides, the CDR3 is TGTGCCAGCAGTTATGGCGGCTACAATGAGCAGTTCTTC.

The gene calls are TRBV30 and TRBJ2-7; D is perhaps TRBD1 (6 bases). Germline CDR1 GTSNPN, CDR2 SVGIG (reference sequence). This CDR3 spans 13 amino acids. V was clipped by 1 base and J by 6 bases, with 13 bases between them. The CDR3 coding sequence is TGTGCCTGGAGTGGCAGGGGAAGATCCGAGCAGTACTTC. Translating gives CAWSGRGRSEQYF. The complete variable domain, with remaining parts taken from reference TRBV30 and TRBJ2-7, reads SQTIHQWPATLVQPVGSPLSLECTVEGTSNPNLYWYRQAAGRGLQLLFYSVGIGQISSEVPQNLSASRPQDRQFILSSKKLLLSDSGFYLCAWSGRGRSEQYFGPGTRLTVT.

The V and J genes are TRBV6-5 and TRBJ2-1, with D possibly being TRBD1 (6 bases). The CDR3 is 15 amino acids. The germline V and J ends were trimmed by 6 bases and 1 base, with 13 bases remaining between them. Germline V gene lookup returns CDR1 MNHEY and CDR2 SVGAGI. The CDR3 DNA reads TGTGCCAGCAGAACGGACAGAGGATCCTACAATGAGCAGTTCTTC. It is translated as CASRTDRGSYNEQFF.

The rearrangement joins TRBV5-1 to TRBJ1-2; tentative D call: TRBD1 (6 bases). The V gene's germline CDR1 is SGHRS and CDR2 YFSETQ. Trimming stripped 1 base from V and 8 bases from J, with 15 bases between. This CDR3 comprises 14 residues. This CDR3 reads CASSLTGTGRGYTF. The CDR3 DNA reads TGCGCCAGCAGCTTGACAGGGACCGGGAGGGGCTACACCTTC.

As for this clone: Other DNA sequences in the same sample also yield this CDR3. The J gene is TRBJ1-1, the V gene TRBV10-3, with TRBD1 as a possible D gene (6 bases). The V gene's germline CDR1 is ENHRY and CDR2 SYGVKD. The CDR3 runs to 14 residues. Deletions cut 4 bases from V and 1 base from J, with 10 bases between. The CDR3 reads CAISVGGANTEAFF. CDR3 DNA: TGTGCCATCAGTGTAGGGGGAGCGAACACTGAAGCTTTCTTT.

This clone was seen a handful of times. This chain connects TRBV6-5 to TRBJ1-2; TRBD1 might be the D (6 bases). The CDR3 covers 14 residues. V was clipped by 2 bases and J by 7 bases, with 14 bases between them. Germline CDR1 and CDR2: MNHEY and SVGAGI. This CDR3 is CASSYTGAGAGYTF. The CDR3 nucleotides are TGTGCCAGCAGTTACACGGGGGCGGGAGCTGGCTACACCTTC.

This clone was seen a single time. The chain combines TRBV11-3 with TRBJ1-1, with 8 bases that match TRBD1. Trimming removed 8 bases from V and 5 bases from J; junction bases left unmatched: 7. CDR1 is SGHNT and CDR2 is YENEEA in the germline V gene. CDR3 length: 13 residues. The CDR3 nucleotides read TGTGCCAGCGCACAAACAGGGGGGACTGAAGCTTTCTTT. Its translation: CASAQTGGTEAFF.